This T cell receptor beta chain was found in a study of T cell responses to AZD1222 COVID-19 vaccine. Study findings and constraints: Clonal diversity may have been underestimated, and the donors were mostly white British, with more females than males. With dominance at 160-218 and 743-854, vaccine-associated CD4 TCRs spanned spike. Repertoires were obtained only post-peak T cell response.

Method: immunoSEQ multiplex PCR; TCRdb's copy keeps in-frame clones and lacks some. The sample has around 58,000 clones, about 89% seen once. This CDR3 is built from 14 residues. Germline V gene data show CDR1 as KGHSH and CDR2 as LQKENI. Trimming removed 3 bases from V and 5 bases from J, with 13 bases in between. Pooling was applied to second doses at about 4 or about 12 weeks. A note on this clone: What it binds is not known.

The chain carries TRBV18 and TRBJ2-5; unclear D gene. Sequences were derived from peripheral blood, sampled 28 days after the second AZD1222 dose. The sequence was obtained from an adult who received the AZD1222 COVID-19 vaccine. CDR3 DNA sequence: TGTGCCAGCTCACCGCTGCCCCAGGCGGAGACCCAGTACTTC. Amino acid sequence: CASSPLPQAETQYF.